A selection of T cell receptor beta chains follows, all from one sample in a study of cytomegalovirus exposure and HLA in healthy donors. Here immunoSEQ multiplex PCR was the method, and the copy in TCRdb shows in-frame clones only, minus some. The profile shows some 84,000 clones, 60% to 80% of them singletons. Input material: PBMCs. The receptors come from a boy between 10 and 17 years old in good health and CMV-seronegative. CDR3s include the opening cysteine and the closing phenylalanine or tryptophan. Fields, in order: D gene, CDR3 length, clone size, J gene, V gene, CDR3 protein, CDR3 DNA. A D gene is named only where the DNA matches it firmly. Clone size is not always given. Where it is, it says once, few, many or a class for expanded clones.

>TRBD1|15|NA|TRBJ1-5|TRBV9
CASSTGQGNNQPQHF
TGTGCCAGCAGCACCGGACAGGGGAACAATCAGCCCCAGCATTTT
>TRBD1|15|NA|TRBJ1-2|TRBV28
CASSLFGTANYGYTF
TGTGCCAGCAGTTTGTTCGGGACAGCGAACTATGGCTACACCTTC
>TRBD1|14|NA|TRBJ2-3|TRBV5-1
CASSLDRATDTQYF
TGCGCCAGCAGCCTGGACAGGGCGACAGATACGCAGTATTTT
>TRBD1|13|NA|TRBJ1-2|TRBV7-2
CASSLEQGAGYTF
TGTGCCAGCAGCTTAGAACAGGGGGCGGGCTACACCTTC
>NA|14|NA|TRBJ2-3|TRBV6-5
CASSYAGAWDTQYF
TGTGCCAGCAGTTACGCAGGTGCCTGGGATACGCAGTATTTT
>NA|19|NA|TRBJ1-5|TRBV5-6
CASSIRESVNPGRNQPQHF
TGTGCCAGCAGCATCCGGGAGTCGGTAAACCCCGGAAGAAATCAGCCCCAGCATTTT
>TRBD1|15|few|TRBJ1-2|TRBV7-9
CASSADREVNYGYTF
TGTGCCAGCAGCGCAGACAGGGAAGTTAACTATGGCTACACCTTC
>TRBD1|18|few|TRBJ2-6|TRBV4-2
CASSQKGQEYSGANVLTF
TGTGCCAGCAGCCAAAAGGGACAGGAGTACTCTGGGGCCAACGTCCTGACTTTC
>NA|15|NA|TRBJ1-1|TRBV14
CASSQYTGPNTEAFF
TGTGCCAGCAGCCAGTACACAGGCCCGAACACTGAAGCTTTCTTT
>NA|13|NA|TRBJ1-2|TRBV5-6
CASSSGLDYGYTF
TGTGCCAGCAGCTCCGGACTAGACTATGGCTACACCTTC
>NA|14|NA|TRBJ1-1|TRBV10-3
CAIKGTGGNTEAFF
TGTGCCATCAAAGGAACGGGGGGGAACACTGAAGCTTTCTTT
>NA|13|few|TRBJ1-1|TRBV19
CASMAGAITEAFF
TGTGCCAGTATGGCAGGCGCTATCACTGAAGCTTTCTTT
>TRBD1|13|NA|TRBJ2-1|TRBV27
CASSLYDRDEQFF
TGTGCCAGCAGTTTATACGACAGGGACGAGCAGTTCTTC
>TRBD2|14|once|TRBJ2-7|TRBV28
CASSLGGSNYEQYF
TGTGCCAGCAGTTTGGGCGGGAGTAACTACGAGCAGTACTTC
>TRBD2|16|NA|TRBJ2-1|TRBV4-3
CASSDGTSGGYNEQFF
TGCGCCAGCAGCGACGGGACAAGCGGGGGGTACAATGAGCAGTTCTTC
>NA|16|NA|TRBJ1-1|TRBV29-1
CSVEDREQGIGSEAFF
TGCAGCGTTGAAGATCGGGAACAAGGTATAGGCTCTGAAGCTTTCTTT
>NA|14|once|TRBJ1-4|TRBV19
CASTRGSTNEKLFF
TGTGCCAGTACCAGGGGTTCAACTAATGAAAAACTGTTTTTT
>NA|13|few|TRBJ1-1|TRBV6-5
CASSSGGHTEAFF
TGTGCCAGCAGTTCGGGAGGTCACACTGAAGCTTTCTTT
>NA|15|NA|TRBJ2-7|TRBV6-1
CASSDLPDWVYEQYF
TGTGCCAGCAGTGACCTCCCCGACTGGGTGTACGAGCAGTACTTC
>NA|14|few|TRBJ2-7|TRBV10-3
CASSERDIAYEQYF
TGTGCCAGCAGTGAGCGGGACATTGCCTACGAGCAGTACTTC
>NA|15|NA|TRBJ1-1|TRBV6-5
CASSGAGAGTTEAFF
TGTGCCAGTAGTGGGGCAGGGGCCGGGACCACTGAAGCTTTCTTT
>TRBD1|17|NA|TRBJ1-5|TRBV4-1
CASSQIASQTGNQPQHF
TGCGCCAGCAGCCAAATAGCATCACAGACAGGGAATCAGCCCCAGCATTTT
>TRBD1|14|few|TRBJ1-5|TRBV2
CASSEDRADQPQHF
TGTGCCAGCAGTGAGGACAGGGCGGATCAGCCCCAGCATTTT
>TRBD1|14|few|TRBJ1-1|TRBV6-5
CASSPQGGGTEAFF
TGTGCCAGCTCCCCACAGGGGGGCGGCACTGAAGCTTTCTTT
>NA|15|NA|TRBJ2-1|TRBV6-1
CASSARRGHGNEQFF
TGTGCCAGCAGTGCCCGGCGGGGGCATGGAAATGAGCAGTTCTTC
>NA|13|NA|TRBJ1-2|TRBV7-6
CASSPTGLNGYTF
TGTGCCAGCAGCCCGACGGGATTAAATGGCTACACCTTC
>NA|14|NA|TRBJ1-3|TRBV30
CAWTSGRLGNTIYF
TGTGCCTGGACATCCGGGAGACTTGGAAACACCATATATTTT